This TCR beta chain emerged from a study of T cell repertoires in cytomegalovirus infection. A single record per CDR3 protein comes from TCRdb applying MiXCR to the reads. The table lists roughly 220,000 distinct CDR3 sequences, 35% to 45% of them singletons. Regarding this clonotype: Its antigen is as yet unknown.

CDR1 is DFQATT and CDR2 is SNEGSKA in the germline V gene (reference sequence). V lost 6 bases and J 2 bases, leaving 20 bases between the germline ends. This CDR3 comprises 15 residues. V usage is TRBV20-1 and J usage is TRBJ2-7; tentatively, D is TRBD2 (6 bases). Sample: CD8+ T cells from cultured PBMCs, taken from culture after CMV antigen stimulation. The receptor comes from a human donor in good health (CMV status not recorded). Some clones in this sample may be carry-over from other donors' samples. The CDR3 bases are TGCAGTGCCCACGCGGGACGAGTCGACCCCTACGAGCAGTACTTC. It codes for CSAHAGRVDPYEQYF.